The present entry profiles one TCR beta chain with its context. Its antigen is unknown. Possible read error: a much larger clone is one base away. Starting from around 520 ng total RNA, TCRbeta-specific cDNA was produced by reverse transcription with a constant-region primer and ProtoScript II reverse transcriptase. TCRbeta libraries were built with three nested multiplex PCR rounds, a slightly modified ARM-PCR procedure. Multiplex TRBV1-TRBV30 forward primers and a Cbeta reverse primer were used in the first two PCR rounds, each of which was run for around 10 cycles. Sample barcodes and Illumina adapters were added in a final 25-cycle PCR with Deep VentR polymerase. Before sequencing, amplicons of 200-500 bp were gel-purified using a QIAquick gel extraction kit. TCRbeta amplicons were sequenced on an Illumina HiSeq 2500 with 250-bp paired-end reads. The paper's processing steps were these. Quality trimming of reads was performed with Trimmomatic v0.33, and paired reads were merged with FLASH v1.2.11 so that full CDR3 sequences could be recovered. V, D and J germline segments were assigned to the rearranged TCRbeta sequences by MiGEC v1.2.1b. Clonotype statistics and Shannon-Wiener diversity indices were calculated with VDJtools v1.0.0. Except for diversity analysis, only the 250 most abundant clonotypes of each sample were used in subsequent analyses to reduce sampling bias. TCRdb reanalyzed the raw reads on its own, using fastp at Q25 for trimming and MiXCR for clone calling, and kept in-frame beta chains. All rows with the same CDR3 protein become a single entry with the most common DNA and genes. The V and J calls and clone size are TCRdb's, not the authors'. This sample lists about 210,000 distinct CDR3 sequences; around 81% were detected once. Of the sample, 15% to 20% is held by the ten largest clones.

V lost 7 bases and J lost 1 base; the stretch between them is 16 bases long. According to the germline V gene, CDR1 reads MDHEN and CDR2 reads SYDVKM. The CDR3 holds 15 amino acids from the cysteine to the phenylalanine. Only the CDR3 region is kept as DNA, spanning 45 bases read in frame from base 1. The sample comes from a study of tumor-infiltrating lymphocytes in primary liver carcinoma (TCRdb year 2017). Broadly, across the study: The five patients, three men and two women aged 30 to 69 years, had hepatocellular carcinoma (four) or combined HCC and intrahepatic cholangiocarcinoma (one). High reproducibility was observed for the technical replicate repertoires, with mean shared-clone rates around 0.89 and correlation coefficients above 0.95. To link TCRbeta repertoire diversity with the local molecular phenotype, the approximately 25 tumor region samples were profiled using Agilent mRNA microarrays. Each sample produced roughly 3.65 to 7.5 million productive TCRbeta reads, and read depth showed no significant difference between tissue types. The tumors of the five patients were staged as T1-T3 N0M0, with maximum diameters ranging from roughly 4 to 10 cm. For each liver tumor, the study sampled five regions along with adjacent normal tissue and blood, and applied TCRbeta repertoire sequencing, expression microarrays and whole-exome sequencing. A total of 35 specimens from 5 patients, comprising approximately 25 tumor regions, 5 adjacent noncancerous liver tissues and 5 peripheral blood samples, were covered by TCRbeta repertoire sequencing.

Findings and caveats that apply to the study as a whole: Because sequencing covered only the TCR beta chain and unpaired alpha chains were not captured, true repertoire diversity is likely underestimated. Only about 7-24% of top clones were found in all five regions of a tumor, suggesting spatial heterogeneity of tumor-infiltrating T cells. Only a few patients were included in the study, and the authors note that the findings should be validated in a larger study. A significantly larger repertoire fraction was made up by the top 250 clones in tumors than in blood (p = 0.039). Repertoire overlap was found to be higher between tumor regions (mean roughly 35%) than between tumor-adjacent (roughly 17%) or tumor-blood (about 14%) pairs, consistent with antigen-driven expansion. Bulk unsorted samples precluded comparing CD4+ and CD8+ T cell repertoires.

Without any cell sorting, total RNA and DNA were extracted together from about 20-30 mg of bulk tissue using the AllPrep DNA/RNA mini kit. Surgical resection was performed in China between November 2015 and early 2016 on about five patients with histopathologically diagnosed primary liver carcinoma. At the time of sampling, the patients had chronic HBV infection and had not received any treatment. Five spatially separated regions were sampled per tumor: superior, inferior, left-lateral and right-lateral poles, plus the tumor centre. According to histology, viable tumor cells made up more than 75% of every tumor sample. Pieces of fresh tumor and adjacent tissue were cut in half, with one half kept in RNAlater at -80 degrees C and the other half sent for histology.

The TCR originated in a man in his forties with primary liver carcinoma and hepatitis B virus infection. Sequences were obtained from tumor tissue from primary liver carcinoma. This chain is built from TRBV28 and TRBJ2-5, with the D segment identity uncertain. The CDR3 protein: CASTSHIGFQETQYF. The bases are TGTGCCAGCACCTCGCACATCGGATTCCAAGAGACCCAGTACTTC.